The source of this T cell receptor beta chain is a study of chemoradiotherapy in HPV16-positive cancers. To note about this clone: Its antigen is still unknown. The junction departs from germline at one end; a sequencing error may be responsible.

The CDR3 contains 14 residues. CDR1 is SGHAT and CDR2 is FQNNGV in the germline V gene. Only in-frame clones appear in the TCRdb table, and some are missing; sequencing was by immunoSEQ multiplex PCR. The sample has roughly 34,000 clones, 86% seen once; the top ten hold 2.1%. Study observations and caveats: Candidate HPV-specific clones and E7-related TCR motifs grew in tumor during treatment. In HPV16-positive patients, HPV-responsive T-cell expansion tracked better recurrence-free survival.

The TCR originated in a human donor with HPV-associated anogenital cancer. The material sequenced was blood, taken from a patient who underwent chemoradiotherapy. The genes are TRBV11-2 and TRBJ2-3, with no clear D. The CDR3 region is CASSLGGSRDTQYF. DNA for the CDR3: TGTGCCAGCAGCTTAGGGGGTAGCAGAGATACGCAGTATTTT. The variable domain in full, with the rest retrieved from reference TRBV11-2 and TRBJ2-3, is EAGVAQSPRYKIIEKRQSVAFWCNPISGHATLYWYQQILGQGPKLLIQFQNNGVVDDSQLPKDRFSAERLKGVDSTLKIQPAKLEDSAVYLCASSLGGSRDTQYFGPGTRLTVL.